This T cell receptor (beta chain) is drawn from a study of T cell responses to AZD1222 COVID-19 vaccine. Study-wide points: Unmutated variant regions are reportedly the target of nearly half of TCRs that are spike-specific. Two doses of AZD1222 preceded a rise in Spike-specific TCR breadth and depth.

In the case of this clone: What it binds is unknown. The sample contains more than one DNA sequence encoding this CDR3.

This CDR3 is built from 15 residues. Per germline, CDR1 MDHEN and CDR2 SYDVKM. The germline V and J ends were trimmed by 5 bases and 4 bases, with 15 bases remaining between them. Some clones are missing from TCRdb's copy, which holds only in-frame ones; the method was immunoSEQ multiplex PCR. The sample lists around 150,000 clones, about 87% occurring once. The sequence derives from an adult in good health. The sequences come from peripheral blood, collected on day 0 of MenACWY control vaccination. The V gene is TRBV28, the J gene TRBJ1-3, with a tentative D call TRBD1 (6 bases). Here the CDR3 DNA reads TGTGCCAGCAGTCTCCTTGGGGGCAGCGGAAACACCATATATTTT. Translated, it gives CASSLLGGSGNTIYF.